This TCR beta chain was obtained from a study of blood T cell repertoires in COVID-19. Generated by immunoSEQ multiplex PCR, the TCRdb table keeps only in-frame clones and is missing some. The repertoire holds some 200,000 clones, with approximately 90% as singletons. The CDR3 is made up of 14 amino acids. Germline V gene data show CDR1 as MGHDK and CDR2 as SYGVNS. The V gene end was trimmed by 3 bases and the J gene end by 2 bases; junction bases not matched to a gene: 3. This clonotype was sampled from a woman in her thirties or forties with acute COVID-19. The sequenced material came from PBMCs or T cells enriched from blood (not recorded which). The V and J genes are TRBV25-1 and TRBJ1-1; the match to TRBD1 covers 7 bases. CDR3 coding DNA: TGTGCCAGCAGTGAGTGGGACAGTAACACTGAAGCTTTCTTT. Encoded protein: CASSEWDSNTEAFF.